This T cell receptor beta chain was recorded in a study of T cell responses to AZD1222 COVID-19 vaccine. Profiled with immunoSEQ multiplex PCR; TCRdb holds only in-frame clones, not every one. This table has around 100,000 clones, about 87% appearing once. Notes on this clone: Its antigen is unidentified.

Points from the study as a whole: Donors, mostly white British, included more females; clonal diversity was possibly underestimated.

This clonotype was obtained from an adult in good health. Source: peripheral blood, taken on day 0 of AZD1222 vaccination.

CDR3 protein: CASNGPGQGSYEQYF. The CDR3 nucleotides read TGTGCCAGCAACGGTCCGGGACAGGGGTCCTACGAGCAGTACTTC. The chain carries TRBV7-2 and TRBJ2-7, with 10 bases fitting TRBD1. Per the germline V gene, CDR1 is SGHTA and CDR2 is FQGNSA. V was clipped by 7 bases and J by 1 base; unmatched bases: 7. This CDR3 comprises 15 residues.